The clone carrying this TCR beta chain was seen more than once but under ten times. Its antigen remains unknown. The record originates from a study of Ad26.COV2.S vaccination and SARS-CoV-2 variants. Whole-study context: The trial was COV1001 and the donor's arm was Ad26.COV2.S. Donor got 5x10^10 or 1x10^11 viral particles of Ad26.COV2.S.

Study-level results: Higher spike-specific TCR breadth was found in vaccine recipients than in placebo recipients. Quantification of TCR breadth and depth may have yielded underestimates of total T cell responses.

CDR3 length equals 12 residues. Trimming left V 3 bases short and J 1 base short, with 3 bases between. Per the germline V gene, CDR1 is KGHSH and CDR2 is LQKENI. Profiled with immunoSEQ multiplex PCR; TCRdb holds only in-frame clones, not every one. Of hundreds of thousands of clones listed, 70% to 90% were seen once; the top ten hold about 10%. Documented treatment: 15 to 20 received Ad26.COV2.S at low or high dose, single or two shots; several received placebo; per-sample allocation not given. Specimens were obtained on day 63 following the first vaccine or placebo injection. The source material was peripheral blood, sampled in a trial of Ad26.COV2.S vaccine versus placebo. V and J are TRBV18 and TRBJ1-1; unclear D gene. This TCR derives from a person between 18 and 65 years old who received the Ad26.COV2.S COVID-19 vaccine or a placebo. CDR3 bases: TGTGCCAGCTCACCGGCGAACACTGAAGCTTTCTTT. Translated: CASSPANTEAFF.